Following are 12 T cell receptor beta chains from one sample sequenced in a study of OX40 agonist ivuxolimab in advanced cancers. Assay: immunoSEQ multiplex PCR; the TCRdb copy retains only in-frame clones and omits some. The sample has tens of thousands of clones, 70% to 90% seen once; the top ten hold roughly 18%. The input for sequencing was CD4+ or CD8+ T cells sorted from blood, taken in a trial of the OX40 agonist ivuxolimab. These receptor sequences come from an adult with an advanced solid tumor such as melanoma, head and neck, liver or kidney cancer.

CDR3 sequence reads: CASSLTGSYEQYF. In nucleotides, the CDR3 is TGTGCCAGCAGCTTGACGGGCTCCTACGAGCAGTACTTC. The rearrangement joins TRBV5-6 to TRBJ2-7; D is uncertain. Trimming cost V 1 base and J 0 bases, with 5 bases left between them. The CDR3 has 13 residues. The germline gives CDR1 SGHDT, CDR2 YYEEEE.

The rearrangement uses TRBV28 and TRBJ1-2; 7 nucleotides line up with TRBD1. This CDR3 region has 14 residues. CDR1 is MDHEN, CDR2 SYDVKM, per germline. V was clipped by 5 bases and J by 8 bases; unmatched bases: 11. The CDR3 DNA reads TGTGCCAGCAGTCTAACGGAGGGGGCTATCGGCTACACCTTC. This translates into CASSLTEGAIGYTF.

The V call is TRBV4-3, the J call TRBJ1-2; D remains unclear. Trimming stripped 1 base from V and 2 bases from J, with 14 bases between. Looked up from germline, CDR1 is LGHNA and CDR2 is YSLEER. CDR3 length: 16 amino acids. The CDR3 region is CASSQGMVSLNYGYTF. The DNA for the CDR3 is TGCGCCAGCAGCCAAGGAATGGTGTCACTCAACTATGGCTACACCTTC.

The chain links TRBV5-8 to TRBJ1-5, with a possible D match to TRBD1 (5 bases). Germline lookup yields CDR1 SGHTS and CDR2 YDEGEE. There are 14 residues in the CDR3. V was pared by 5 bases and J by 3 bases, with 12 bases between. The CDR3 region is CASRHRDSNQPQHF. DNA of the CDR3: TGTGCCAGCAGACACCGGGACTCCAATCAGCCCCAGCATTTT.

The CDR3 region is CASSSGPGREAFF. The CDR3 region has the DNA TGTGCCAGCAGCTCCGGACCGGGGCGTGAAGCTTTCTTT. The rearrangement joins TRBV7-5 to TRBJ1-1. TRBV7-5 is listed as a pseudogene. The CDR3 consists of 13 residues.

The DNA of the CDR3 is TGTGCCAGCAGCATACCTTTGAGTGGGGAGGAGGCAGATACGCAGTATTTT. Encoded protein: CASSIPLSGEEADTQYF. This chain connects TRBV7-6 to TRBJ2-3, with D tentatively TRBD2 (6 bases). V lost 5 bases, J lost 4 bases, and 22 bases lay in between. CDR1 and CDR2 from the germline V gene are SGHVS and FNYEAQ. The CDR3 totals 17 residues.

The gene calls are TRBV13 and TRBJ1-4, with a tentative D call TRBD1 (6 bases). The V gene lost 5 bases and the J gene lost 5 bases, with 18 bases spanning the gap. Germline V CDR1 and CDR2: PRHDT, FYEKMQ (reference sequence). CDR3 length equals 16 residues. CDR3 loop: CASSKLQDSQNEKLFF. The DNA of the CDR3 is TGTGCCAGCAGCAAACTACAGGACAGCCAGAATGAAAAACTGTTTTTT.

This clone was detected only once. CDR3 nucleotide sequence: TGTGCCAGCAGCTTAGCTTCAGGGGCGAACACTGAAGCTTTCTTT. It codes for CASSLASGANTEAFF. The rearrangement joins TRBV7-6 to TRBJ1-1; D may be TRBD1 (6 bases). The CDR3 extends over 15 amino acids. Trimming left V 0 bases short and J 1 base short, with 9 bases between. Germline assignment: CDR1 SGHVS and CDR2 FNYEAQ. Complete variable domain (other parts from reference TRBV7-6 and TRBJ1-1): GAGVSQSPRYKVTKRGQDVALRCDPISGHVSLYWYRQALGQGPEFLTYFNYEAQQDKSGLPNDRFSAERPEGSISTLTIQRTEQRDSAMYRCASSLASGANTEAFFGQGTRLTVV.

As DNA, the CDR3 is TGCGCCAGCAGCCAGAGCACGGGACTAGCGTTTAGCTCCTACGAGCAGTACTTC. It encodes CASSQSTGLAFSSYEQYF. This chain connects TRBV4-3 to TRBJ2-7; 10 nucleotides align to TRBD2. The trim removed 3 bases at V and 0 bases at J, leaving 11 bases unmatched. The V gene's germline CDR1 is LGHNA and CDR2 YSLEER. The CDR3 contains 18 residues.

The rearrangement links TRBV11-2 to TRBJ1-2, with D unclear. The CDR3 is made up of 14 amino acids. Germline V gene data show CDR1 as SGHAT and CDR2 as FQNNGV. Trimming stripped 3 bases from V and 7 bases from J, with 15 bases between. This CDR3 reads CASSFTRGSSGYTF. DNA for the CDR3: TGTGCCAGCAGCTTTACTCGCGGCTCGTCTGGCTACACCTTC.

This clone was seen a handful of times. This sequence joins TRBV9 and TRBJ2-3, with D tentatively TRBD2 (7 bases). V lost 0 bases and J 1 base, leaving 24 bases between the germline ends. This CDR3 region has 20 residues. In germline, CDR1 is SGDLS, CDR2 YYNGEE. The CDR3 region has the DNA TGTGCCAGCAGCGTAGGAGGGGGGGGCCCGAAAGGGGTTGGCACAGATACGCAGTATTTT. This encodes CASSVGGGGPKGVGTDTQYF. The full variable domain, its missing parts supplied by reference TRBV9 and TRBJ2-3, is DSGVTQTPKHLITATGQRVTLRCSPRSGDLSVYWYQQSLDQGLQFLIQYYNGEERAKGNILERFSAQQFPDLHSELNLSSLELGDSALYFCASSVGGGGPKGVGTDTQYFGPGTRLTVL.

The V and J genes are TRBV9 and TRBJ2-3; D uncertain. CDR1 and CDR2 (germline): SGDLS, YYNGEE. The CDR3 totals 15 residues. V was trimmed by 0 bases and J by 0 bases, leaving 8 bases between them. The CDR3 reads CASSVEVISTDTQYF. In DNA form, the CDR3 reads TGTGCCAGCAGCGTAGAGGTCATAAGCACAGATACGCAGTATTTT.